This TCR beta chain originates from a study of blood T cell repertoires in COVID-19. The assay was immunoSEQ multiplex PCR, and TCRdb's table has in-frame clones only and misses some. This sample has about 180,000 clones, with around 85% found just once. V gave up 0 bases and J gave up 0 bases; unmatched junction bases: 0. The CDR3 is made up of 15 amino acids. Germline loops: CDR1 SGDLS, CDR2 YYNGEE. The genes are TRBV9 and TRBJ2-1; 7 bases fit TRBD1. The sample taken for sequencing was peripheral blood. The TCR originated in a man between 45 and 60 years old with active or convalescent COVID-19. The CDR3 DNA is TGTGCCAGCAGCGTAGGACAGGGCTCCTACAATGAGCAGTTCTTC. It is translated as CASSVGQGSYNEQFF.